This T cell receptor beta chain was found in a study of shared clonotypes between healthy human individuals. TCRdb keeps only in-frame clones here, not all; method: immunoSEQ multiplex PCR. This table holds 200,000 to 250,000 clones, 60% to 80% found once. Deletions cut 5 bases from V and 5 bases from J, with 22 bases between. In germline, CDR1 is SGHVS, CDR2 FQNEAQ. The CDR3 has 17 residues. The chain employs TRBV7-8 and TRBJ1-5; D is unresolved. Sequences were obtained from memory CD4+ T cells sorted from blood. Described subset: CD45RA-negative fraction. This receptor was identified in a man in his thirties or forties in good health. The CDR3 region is CASSKSETVVQDQPQHF. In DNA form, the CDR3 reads TGTGCCAGCAGCAAGAGCGAAACCGTGGTCCAGGATCAGCCCCAGCATTTT. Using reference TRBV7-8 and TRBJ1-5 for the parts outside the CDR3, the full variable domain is GAGVSQSPRYKVAKRGQDVALRCDPISGHVSLFWYQQALGQGPEFLTYFQNEAQLDKSGLPSDRFFAERPEGSVSTLKIQRTQQEDSAVYLCASSKSETVVQDQPQHFGDGTRLSIL.